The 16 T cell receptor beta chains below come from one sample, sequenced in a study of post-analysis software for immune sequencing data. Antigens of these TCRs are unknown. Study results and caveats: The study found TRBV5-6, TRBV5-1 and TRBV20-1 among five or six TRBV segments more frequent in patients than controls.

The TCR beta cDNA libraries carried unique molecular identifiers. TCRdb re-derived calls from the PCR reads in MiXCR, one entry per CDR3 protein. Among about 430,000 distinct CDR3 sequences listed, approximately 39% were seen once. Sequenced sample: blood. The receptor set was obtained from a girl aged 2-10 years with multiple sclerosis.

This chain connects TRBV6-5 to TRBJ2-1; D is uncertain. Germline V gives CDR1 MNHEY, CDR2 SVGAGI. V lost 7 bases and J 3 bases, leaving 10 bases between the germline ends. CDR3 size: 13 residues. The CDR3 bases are TGTGCCAGCATAAGTATAGGCTACAATGAGCAGTTCTTC. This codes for CASISIGYNEQFF.

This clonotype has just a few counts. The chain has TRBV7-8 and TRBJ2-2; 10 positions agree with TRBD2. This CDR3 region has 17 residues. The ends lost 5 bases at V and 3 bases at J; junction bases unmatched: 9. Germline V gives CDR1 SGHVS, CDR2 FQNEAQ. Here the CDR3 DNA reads TGTGCCAGCAGCCCCGTCCTAGCGGGAGCTTACACCGGGGAGCTGTTTTTT. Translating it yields CASSPVLAGAYTGELFF. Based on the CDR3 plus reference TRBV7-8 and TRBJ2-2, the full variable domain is GAGVSQSPRYKVAKRGQDVALRCDPISGHVSLFWYQQALGQGPEFLTYFQNEAQLDKSGLPSDRFFAERPEGSVSTLKIQRTQQEDSAVYLCASSPVLAGAYTGELFFGEGSRLTVL.

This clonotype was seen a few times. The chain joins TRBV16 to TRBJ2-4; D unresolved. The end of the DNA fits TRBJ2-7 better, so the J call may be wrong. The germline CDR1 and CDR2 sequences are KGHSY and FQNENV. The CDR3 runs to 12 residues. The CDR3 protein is CASSADLYEQYF. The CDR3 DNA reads TGTGCCAGCAGCGCGGACCTTTACGAGCAGTACTTC.

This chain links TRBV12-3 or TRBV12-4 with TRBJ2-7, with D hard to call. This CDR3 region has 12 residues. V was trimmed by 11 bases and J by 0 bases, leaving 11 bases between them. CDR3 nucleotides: TGTGCCCCCGTCATGAGCTCCTACGAGCAGTACTTC. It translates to CAPVMSSYEQYF.

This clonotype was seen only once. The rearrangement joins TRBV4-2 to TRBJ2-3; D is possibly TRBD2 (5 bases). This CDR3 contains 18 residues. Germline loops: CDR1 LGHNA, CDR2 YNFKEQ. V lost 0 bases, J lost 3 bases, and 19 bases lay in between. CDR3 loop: CASSQDGSDLAWTDTQYF. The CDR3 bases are TGTGCCAGCAGCCAAGATGGGTCGGACTTAGCTTGGACAGATACGCAGTATTTT.

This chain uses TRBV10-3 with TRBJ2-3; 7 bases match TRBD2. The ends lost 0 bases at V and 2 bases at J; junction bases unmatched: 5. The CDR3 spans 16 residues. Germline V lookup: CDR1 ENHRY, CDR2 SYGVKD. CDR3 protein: CAISESPAGLTDTQYF. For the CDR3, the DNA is TGTGCCATCAGTGAGTCTCCAGCGGGGCTCACAGATACGCAGTATTTT.

The CDR3 sequence: CSASSSDPYEQYF. CDR3 DNA sequence: TGCAGTGCTAGTAGCTCAGATCCCTACGAGCAGTACTTC. This rearrangement joins TRBV20-1 to TRBJ2-7; the D is unclear. This CDR3 is built from 13 residues. In germline, CDR1 is DFQATT, CDR2 SNEGSKA (reference sequence). The V end lost 3 bases, the J end lost 2 bases, and 11 bases lay between the germline ends.

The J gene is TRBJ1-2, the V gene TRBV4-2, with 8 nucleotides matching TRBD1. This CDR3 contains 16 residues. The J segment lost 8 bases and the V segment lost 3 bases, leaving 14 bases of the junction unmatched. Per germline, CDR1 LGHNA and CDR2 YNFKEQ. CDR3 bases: TGTGCCAGCAGCCATACCACGCGACAGGGGATAGGCGGCTACACCTTC. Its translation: CASSHTTRQGIGGYTF.

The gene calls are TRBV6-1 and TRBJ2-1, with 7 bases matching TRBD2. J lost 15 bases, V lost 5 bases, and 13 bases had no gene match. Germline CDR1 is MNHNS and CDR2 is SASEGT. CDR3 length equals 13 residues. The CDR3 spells CASSPSVVGGTFF. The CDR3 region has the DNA TGTGCCAGCAGTCCCTCGGTGGTGGGGGGGACGTTCTTC.

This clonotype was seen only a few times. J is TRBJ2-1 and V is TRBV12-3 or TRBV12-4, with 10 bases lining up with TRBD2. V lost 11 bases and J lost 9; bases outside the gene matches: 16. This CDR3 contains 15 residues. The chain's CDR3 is CAGSTGTSDSGEQFF. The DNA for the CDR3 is TGTGCCGGTTCAACCGGGACTAGCGATAGTGGTGAGCAGTTCTTC.

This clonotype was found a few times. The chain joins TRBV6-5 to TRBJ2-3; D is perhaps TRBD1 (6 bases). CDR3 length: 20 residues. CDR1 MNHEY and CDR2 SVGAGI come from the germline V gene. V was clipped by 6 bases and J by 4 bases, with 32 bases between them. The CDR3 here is CASSYTLGTRRLLGSDTQYF. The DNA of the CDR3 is TGTGCCAGCAGCTACACGCTCGGGACACGCAGACTCCTGGGTTCAGATACGCAGTATTTT.

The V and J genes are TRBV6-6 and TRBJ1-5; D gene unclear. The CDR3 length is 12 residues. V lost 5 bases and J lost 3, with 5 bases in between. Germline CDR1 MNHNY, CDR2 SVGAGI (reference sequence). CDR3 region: CASSGVNQPQHF. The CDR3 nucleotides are TGTGCCAGCAGTGGTGTCAATCAGCCCCAGCATTTT.

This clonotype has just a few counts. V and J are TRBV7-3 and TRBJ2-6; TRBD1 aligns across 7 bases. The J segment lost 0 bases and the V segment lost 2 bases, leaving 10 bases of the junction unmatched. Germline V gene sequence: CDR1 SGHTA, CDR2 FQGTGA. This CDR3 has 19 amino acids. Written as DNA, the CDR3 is TGTGCCAGCAGCTTATACATACAGGGGACCGTCTCTGGGGCCAACGTCCTGACTTTC. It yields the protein CASSLYIQGTVSGANVLTF.

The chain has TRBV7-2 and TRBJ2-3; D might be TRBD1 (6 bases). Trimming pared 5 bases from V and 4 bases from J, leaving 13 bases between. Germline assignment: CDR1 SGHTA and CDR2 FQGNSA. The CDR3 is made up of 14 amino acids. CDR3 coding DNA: TGTGCCAGCAGCCCCCAATACAGGGCAGATACGCAGTATTTT. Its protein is CASSPQYRADTQYF.

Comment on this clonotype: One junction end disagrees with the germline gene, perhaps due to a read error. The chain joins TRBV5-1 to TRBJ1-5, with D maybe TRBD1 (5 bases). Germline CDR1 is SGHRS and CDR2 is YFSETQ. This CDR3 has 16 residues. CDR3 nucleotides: TGCGCCGGCAGCTTGCGTCCCGGGGGATCGAGTGAGCCCCAGCATTTT. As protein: CAGSLRPGGSSEPQHF.

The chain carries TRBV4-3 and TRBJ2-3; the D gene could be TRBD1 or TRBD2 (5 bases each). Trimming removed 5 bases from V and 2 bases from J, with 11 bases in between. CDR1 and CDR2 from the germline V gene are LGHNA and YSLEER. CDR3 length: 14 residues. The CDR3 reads CASSFGGATDTQYF. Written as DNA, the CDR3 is TGCGCCAGCAGCTTTGGGGGAGCCACAGATACGCAGTATTTT.